Included here is one TCR beta chain sequence, with context. The repertoire was sequenced with immunoSEQ multiplex PCR; TCRdb's copy has only in-frame clones and lacks some. The table has roughly 280,000 clones, about nine tenths seen once. The sample comes from a study of blood T cell repertoires in COVID-19. Study summary: Samples came from the United States, Italy and Spain, spanning acute and convalescent COVID-19.

Trimming removed 6 bases from V and 4 bases from J; junction bases left unmatched: 11. CDR3 size: 15 residues. Germline V gene lookup returns CDR1 MDHEN and CDR2 SYDVKM. Sequencing input: peripheral blood. The J gene is TRBJ1-1, the V gene TRBV28; the match to TRBD1 covers 7 bases. This sequence originates from a woman aged 50 to 60 who had recovered from COVID-19. The CDR3 protein is CASSEQTGPGTEAFF. CDR3 DNA: TGTGCCAGCAGCGAACAGACAGGGCCGGGCACTGAAGCTTTCTTT. The full variable domain, rest sourced from reference TRBV28 and TRBJ1-1, is DVKVTQSSRYLVKRTGEKVFLECVQDMDHENMFWYRQDPGLGLRLIYFSYDVKMKEKGDIPEGYSVSREKKERFSLILESASTNQTSMYLCASSEQTGPGTEAFFGQGTRLTVV.